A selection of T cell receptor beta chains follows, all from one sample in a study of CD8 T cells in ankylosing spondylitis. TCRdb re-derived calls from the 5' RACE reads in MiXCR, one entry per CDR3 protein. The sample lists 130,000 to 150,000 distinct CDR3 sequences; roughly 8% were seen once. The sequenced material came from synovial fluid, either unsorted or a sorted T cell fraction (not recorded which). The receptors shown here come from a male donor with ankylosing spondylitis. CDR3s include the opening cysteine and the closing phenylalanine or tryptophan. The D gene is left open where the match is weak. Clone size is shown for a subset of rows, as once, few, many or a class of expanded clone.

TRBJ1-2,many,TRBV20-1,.,TGCAGTGCCTCTTTAGACAACGGCTACACCTTC,CSASLDNGYTF
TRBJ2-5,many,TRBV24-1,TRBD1,TGTGCCACCAGCAGGGGGACGTTTGGGGAGACCCAGTACTTC,CATSRGTFGETQYF
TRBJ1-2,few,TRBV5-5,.,TGTGCCAGCAGCTTGACAGATTCATATGGCTACACCTTC,CASSLTDSYGYTF
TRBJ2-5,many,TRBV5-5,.,TGTGCCAGCAGCTTCGGTGACCGATCCGGGACCCAGTACTTC,CASSFGDRSGTQYF
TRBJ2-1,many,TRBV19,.,TGTGCCAGTAGTATACGGCCTCTTGAGATGGATGAGCAGTTCTTC,CASSIRPLEMDEQFF
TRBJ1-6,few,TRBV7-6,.,TGTGCCAGCAGCGTCCGTCTCCACACCTCCTATAATTCACCCCTCCACTTT,CASSVRLHTSYNSPLHF
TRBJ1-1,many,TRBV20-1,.,TGCAGTGCTTCTCCGAGCAGGGTCACTGAAGCTTTCTTT,CSASPSRVTEAFF
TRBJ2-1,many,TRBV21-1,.,TGTGCCAGCAGCAAAGCGGCGGACGTCTACAATGAGCAGTTCTTC,CASSKAADVYNEQFF
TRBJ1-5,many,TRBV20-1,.,TGCAGTGCTATCAGGGGTGCGAGCAATCAGCCCCAGCATTTT,CSAIRGASNQPQHF
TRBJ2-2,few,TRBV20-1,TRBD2,TGCAGTGCTAGAGAAGAAGCGGGGGCCTCGAACACCGGGGAGCTGTTTTTT,CSAREEAGASNTGELFF
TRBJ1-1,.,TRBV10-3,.,TGTGCCATCAGCCGCCTATCTAGCCGAAGCACTGAAGCTTTCTTT,CAISRLSSRSTEAFF
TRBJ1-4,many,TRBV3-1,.,TGTGCCAGCAGCCCAACTTCCGGGACCTTTAATGAAAAACTGTTTTTT,CASSPTSGTFNEKLFF
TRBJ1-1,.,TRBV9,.,TGTGCCAGCAGCATTCTTCAGGGGAACACTGAAGCTTTCTTT,CASSILQGNTEAFF
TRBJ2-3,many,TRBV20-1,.,TGCAGTGCTCCCTGGGACTCCACAGATACGCAGTATTTT,CSAPWDSTDTQYF
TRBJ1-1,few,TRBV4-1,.,TGCGCCAGCAGCCAATGGGGCGTAGCTTTCTTT,CASSQWGVAFF
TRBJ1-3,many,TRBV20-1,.,TGCAGTGCTGGACCAGGGACGGACACCATATATTTT,CSAGPGTDTIYF
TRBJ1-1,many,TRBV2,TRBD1,TGTGCCAGCAGTTCACAGGGGGCGAACACTGAAGCTTTCTTT,CASSSQGANTEAFF
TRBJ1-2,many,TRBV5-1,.,TGCGCCAGCCGTGGGACATCGAACTATGGCTACACCTTC,CASRGTSNYGYTF
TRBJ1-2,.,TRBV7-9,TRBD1,TGTGCCAGCAGCCAGACAGGGGATGGTGGCTACATCTTC,CASSQTGDGGYIF
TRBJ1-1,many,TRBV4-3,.,TGCGCCAGCAGCCAAGATTTGAACACTGAAGCTTTCTTT,CASSQDLNTEAFF
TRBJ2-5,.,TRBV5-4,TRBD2,TGTGCCAGCAGGTCGACTAGCGGGGAAGAGACCCAGTACTTC,CASRSTSGEETQYF